The 8 T cell receptor beta chains listed next were all sequenced from one sample in a study of OX40 agonist ivuxolimab in advanced cancers. Some clones are missing from TCRdb's copy, which holds only in-frame ones; the method was immunoSEQ multiplex PCR. The table lists roughly 80,000 clones, 93% of them singletons. The starting material was CD4+ or CD8+ T cells sorted from blood, obtained in a trial of the OX40 agonist ivuxolimab. These TCRs come from an adult with an advanced solid tumor such as melanoma, head and neck, liver or kidney cancer.

This clone was counted a few times. This chain connects TRBV27 to TRBJ1-1; D perhaps matches TRBD1 (5 bases). CDR3 length equals 11 residues. V was pared by 6 bases and J by 4 bases, with 6 bases between. Per the germline V gene, CDR1 is MNHEY and CDR2 is SMNVEV (reference sequence). CDR3 amino acids: CASRGVTEAFF. For the CDR3, the DNA is TGTGCCAGCAGAGGGGTCACTGAAGCTTTCTTT.

In this sample, this clone turned up once. This rearrangement joins TRBV4-1 to TRBJ2-5; the D is unclear. V was clipped by 2 bases and J by 3 bases, with 1 base between them. The CDR3 extends over 11 amino acids. Germline CDR1 MGHRA, CDR2 YSYEKL. DNA of the CDR3: TGCGCCAGCAGCCAAAAAGAGACCCAGTACTTC. This translates into CASSQKETQYF.

V usage is TRBV4-1 and J usage is TRBJ2-7; 8 nucleotides line up with TRBD2. The V segment lost 4 bases and the J segment 2 bases; nucleotides outside the gene matches: 4. Germline V gene lookup returns CDR1 MGHRA and CDR2 YSYEKL. The CDR3 totals 14 residues. The CDR3 spells CASSRGGGTYEQYF. CDR3 nucleotides: TGCGCCAGCAGCCGCGGCGGGGGGACCTACGAGCAGTACTTC.

The chain uses TRBV7-6 and TRBJ2-7; the D is unclear. This CDR3 has 14 amino acids. The ends were cut back, 1 base at V and 3 bases at J, with 10 bases in the middle. Germline CDR1 SGHVS, CDR2 FNYEAQ. CDR3 DNA sequence: TGTGCCAGCAGCTTAGGAGGCATGGGCTACGAGCAGTACTTC. Its protein is CASSLGGMGYEQYF.

This chain uses TRBV14 with TRBJ2-5; 7 nucleotides align to TRBD1. Germline V lookup: CDR1 SGHDN, CDR2 FVKESK. This CDR3 contains 16 residues. V shed 0 bases and J 4 bases; nucleotides not matched to a gene: 8. CDR3 amino acids: CASSQDLPAGGETQYF. CDR3 sequence (DNA): TGTGCCAGCAGCCAAGATCTCCCAGCAGGGGGAGAGACCCAGTACTTC.

This clone showed up just a few times. The sample has other DNA sequences that encode this CDR3 too. As DNA, the CDR3 is TGTGCCAGCAGTTTACGAGGGAGCTCCTACAATGAGCAGTTCTTC. Protein product: CASSLRGSSYNEQFF. This sequence joins TRBV27 and TRBJ2-1, with D maybe TRBD2 (5 bases). The germline gives CDR1 MNHEY, CDR2 SMNVEV (reference sequence). With 2 bases removed from V and 0 bases from J, the gap between germline ends came to 8 bases. The CDR3 has 15 amino acids.

This clone was counted only a few times. This chain links TRBV29-1 with TRBJ1-1; weak D call: TRBD1 (6 bases). Per germline, CDR1 SQVTM and CDR2 ANQGSEA. CDR3 length: 13 residues. The V end lost 5 bases, the J end lost 4 bases, and 14 bases lay between the germline ends. CDR3 in amino acids: CSVQGRGTTEAFF. CDR3 coding DNA: TGCAGCGTTCAGGGGCGGGGAACCACTGAAGCTTTCTTT.

This clone was counted a single time. V is TRBV5-4 and J is TRBJ1-5; no reliable D call. Germline CDR1 reads SGHNT; CDR2 reads YYREEE (reference sequence). The germline V and J ends were trimmed by 2 bases and 3 bases, with 12 bases remaining between them. This CDR3 has 15 residues. The DNA for the CDR3 is TGTGCCAGCAGCTTTGACCCGGGCCTCAATCAGCCCCAGCATTTT. It translates to CASSFDPGLNQPQHF.